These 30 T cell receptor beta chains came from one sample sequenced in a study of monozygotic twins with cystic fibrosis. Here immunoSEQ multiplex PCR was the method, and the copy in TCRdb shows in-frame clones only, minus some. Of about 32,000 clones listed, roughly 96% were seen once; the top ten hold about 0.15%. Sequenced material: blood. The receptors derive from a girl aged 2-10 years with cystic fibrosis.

The DNA of the CDR3 is TGTGCCAGCAGCTTGGACTTAAACTACGAGCAGTACTTC. Translated, it gives CASSLDLNYEQYF. The chain joins TRBV5-4 to TRBJ2-7, with D uncertain. V was shortened by 0 bases and J by 3 bases, with 7 bases between the two germline ends. CDR1 is SGHNT and CDR2 is YYREEE in the germline V gene (reference sequence). This CDR3 region has 13 residues.

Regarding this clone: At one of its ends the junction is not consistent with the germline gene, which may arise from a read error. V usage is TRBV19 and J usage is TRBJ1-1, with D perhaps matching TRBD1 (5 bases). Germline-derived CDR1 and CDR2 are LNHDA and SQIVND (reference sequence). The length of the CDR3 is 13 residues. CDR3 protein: CASSVDRNTEAFF. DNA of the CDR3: TGTGCCAGTAGTGTAGACAGGAACACTGAAGCTTTCTTT.

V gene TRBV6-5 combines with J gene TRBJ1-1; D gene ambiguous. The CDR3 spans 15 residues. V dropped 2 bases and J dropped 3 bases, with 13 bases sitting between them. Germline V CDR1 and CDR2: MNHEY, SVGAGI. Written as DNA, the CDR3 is TGTGCCAGCAGTTACGTGGGCAGCCCGGACACTGAAGCTTTCTTT. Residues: CASSYVGSPDTEAFF.

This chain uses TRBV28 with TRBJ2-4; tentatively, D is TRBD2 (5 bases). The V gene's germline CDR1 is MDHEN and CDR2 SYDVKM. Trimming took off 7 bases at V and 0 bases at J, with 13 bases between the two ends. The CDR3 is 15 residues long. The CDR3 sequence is CASTDGGLAKNIQYF. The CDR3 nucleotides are TGTGCCAGCACGGACGGTGGACTAGCCAAAAACATTCAGTACTTC.

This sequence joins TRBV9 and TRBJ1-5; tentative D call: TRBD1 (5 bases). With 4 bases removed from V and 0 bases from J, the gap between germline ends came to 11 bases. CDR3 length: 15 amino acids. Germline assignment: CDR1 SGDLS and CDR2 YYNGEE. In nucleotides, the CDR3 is TGTGCCAGCAGCCCTGAGGGGTTTAGCAATCAGCCCCAGCATTTT. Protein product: CASSPEGFSNQPQHF.

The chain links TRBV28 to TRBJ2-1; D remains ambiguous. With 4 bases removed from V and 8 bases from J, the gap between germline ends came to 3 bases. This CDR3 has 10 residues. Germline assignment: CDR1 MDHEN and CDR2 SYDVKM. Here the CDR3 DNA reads TGTGCCAGCAGTTCATATGAGCAGTTCTTC. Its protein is CASSSYEQFF. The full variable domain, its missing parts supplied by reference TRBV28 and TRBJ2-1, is DVKVTQSSRYLVKRTGEKVFLECVQDMDHENMFWYRQDPGLGLRLIYFSYDVKMKEKGDIPEGYSVSREKKERFSLILESASTNQTSMYLCASSSYEQFFGPGTRLTVL.

CDR3 sequence reads: CASSPGPEETQYF. The CDR3 region has the DNA TGCGCCAGCAGCCCGGGCCCTGAAGAGACCCAGTACTTC. The chain has TRBV5-1 and TRBJ2-5; D gene unclear. This CDR3 is built from 13 residues. CDR1 and CDR2 from the germline V gene are SGHRS and YFSETQ. V lost 4 bases and J lost 3, with 10 bases in between.

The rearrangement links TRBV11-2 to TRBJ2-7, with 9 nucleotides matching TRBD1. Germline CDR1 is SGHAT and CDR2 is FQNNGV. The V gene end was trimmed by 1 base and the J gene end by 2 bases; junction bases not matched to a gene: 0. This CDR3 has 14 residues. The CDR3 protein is CASSLGTGAYEQYF. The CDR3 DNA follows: TGTGCCAGCAGCTTAGGGACAGGGGCCTACGAGCAGTACTTC.

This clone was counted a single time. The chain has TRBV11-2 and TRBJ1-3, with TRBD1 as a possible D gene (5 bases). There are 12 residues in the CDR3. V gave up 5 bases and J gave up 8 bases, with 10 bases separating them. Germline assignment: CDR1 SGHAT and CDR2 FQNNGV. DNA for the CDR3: TGTGCCAGCAGCGGATCCAGGGACACCATATATTTT. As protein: CASSGSRDTIYF.

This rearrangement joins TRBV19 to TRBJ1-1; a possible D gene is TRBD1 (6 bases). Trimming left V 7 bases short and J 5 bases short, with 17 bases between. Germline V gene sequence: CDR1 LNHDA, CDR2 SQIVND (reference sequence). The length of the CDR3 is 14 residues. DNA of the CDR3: TGTGCCAGTAACCCCGTGGGGGGCCGGACTGAAGCTTTCTTT. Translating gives CASNPVGGRTEAFF.

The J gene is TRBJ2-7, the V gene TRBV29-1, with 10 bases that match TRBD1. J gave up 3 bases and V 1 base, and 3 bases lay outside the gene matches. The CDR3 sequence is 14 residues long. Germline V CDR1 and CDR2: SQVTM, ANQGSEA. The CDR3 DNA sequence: TGCAGCGTTGAAGTCCGGGACAGGGGCTACGAGCAGTACTTC. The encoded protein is CSVEVRDRGYEQYF.

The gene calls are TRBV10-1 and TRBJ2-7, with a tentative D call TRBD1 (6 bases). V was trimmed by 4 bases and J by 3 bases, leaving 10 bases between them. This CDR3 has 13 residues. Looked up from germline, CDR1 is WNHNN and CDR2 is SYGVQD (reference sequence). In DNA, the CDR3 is TGCGCCAGCAGTGGGACAGTCCACTACGAGCAGTACTTC. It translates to CASSGTVHYEQYF.

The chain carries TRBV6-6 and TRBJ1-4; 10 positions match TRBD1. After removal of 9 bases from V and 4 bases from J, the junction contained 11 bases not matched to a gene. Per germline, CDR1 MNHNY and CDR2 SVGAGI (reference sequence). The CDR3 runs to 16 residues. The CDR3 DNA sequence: TGTGCCAGTCGGACGGGACAGGGGATCTTTAATGAAAAACTGTTTTTT. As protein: CASRTGQGIFNEKLFF.

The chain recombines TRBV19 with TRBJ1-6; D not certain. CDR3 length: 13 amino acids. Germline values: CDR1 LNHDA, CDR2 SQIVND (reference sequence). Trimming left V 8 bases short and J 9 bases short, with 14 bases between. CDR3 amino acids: CASSPETISPLHF. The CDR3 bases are TGTGCCAGTTCACCGGAAACAATTTCACCCCTCCACTTT.

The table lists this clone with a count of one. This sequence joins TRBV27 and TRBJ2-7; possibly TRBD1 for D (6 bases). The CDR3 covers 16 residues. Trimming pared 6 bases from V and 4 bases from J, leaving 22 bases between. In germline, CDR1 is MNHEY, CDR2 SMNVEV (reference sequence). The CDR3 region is CASRKTGREVGYEQYF. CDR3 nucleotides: TGTGCCAGCAGAAAAACAGGGCGCGAGGTGGGATACGAGCAGTACTTC.

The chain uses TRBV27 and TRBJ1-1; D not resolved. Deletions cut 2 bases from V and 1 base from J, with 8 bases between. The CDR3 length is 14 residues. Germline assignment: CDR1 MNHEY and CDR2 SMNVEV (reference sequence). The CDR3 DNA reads TGTGCCAGCAGTTTACTTCGAGAGAACACTGAAGCTTTCTTT. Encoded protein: CASSLLRENTEAFF.

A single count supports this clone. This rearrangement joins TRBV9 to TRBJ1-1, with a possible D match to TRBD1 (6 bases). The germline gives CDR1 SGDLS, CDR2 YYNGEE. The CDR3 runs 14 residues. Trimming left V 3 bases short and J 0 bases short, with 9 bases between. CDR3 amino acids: CASSGGGLNTEAFF. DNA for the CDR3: TGTGCCAGCAGCGGAGGGGGGTTGAACACTGAAGCTTTCTTT.

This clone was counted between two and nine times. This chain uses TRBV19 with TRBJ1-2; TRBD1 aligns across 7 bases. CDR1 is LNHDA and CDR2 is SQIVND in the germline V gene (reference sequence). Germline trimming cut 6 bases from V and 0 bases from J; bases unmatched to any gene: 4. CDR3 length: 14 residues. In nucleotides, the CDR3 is TGTGCCAGTAGGAGGGACAGTCCTAACTATGGCTACACCTTC. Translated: CASRRDSPNYGYTF.

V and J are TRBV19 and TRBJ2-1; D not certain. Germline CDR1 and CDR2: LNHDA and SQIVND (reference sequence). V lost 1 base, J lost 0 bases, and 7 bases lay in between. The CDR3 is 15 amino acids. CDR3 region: CASSIGESSYNEQFF. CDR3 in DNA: TGTGCCAGTAGTATAGGAGAGAGCTCCTACAATGAGCAGTTCTTC.

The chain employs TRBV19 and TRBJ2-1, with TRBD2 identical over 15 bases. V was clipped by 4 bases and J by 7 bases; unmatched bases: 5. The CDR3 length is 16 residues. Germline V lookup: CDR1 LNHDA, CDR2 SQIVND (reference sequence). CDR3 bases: TGTGCCAGTAGTAACCCCGGGACTAGCGGGAGGAATGAGCAGTTCTTC. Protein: CASSNPGTSGRNEQFF. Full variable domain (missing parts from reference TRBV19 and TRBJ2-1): DGGITQSPKYLFRKEGQNVTLSCEQNLNHDAMYWYRQDPGQGLRLIYYSQIVNDFQKGDIAEGYSVSREKKESFPLTVTSAQKNPTAFYLCASSNPGTSGRNEQFFGPGTRLTVL.

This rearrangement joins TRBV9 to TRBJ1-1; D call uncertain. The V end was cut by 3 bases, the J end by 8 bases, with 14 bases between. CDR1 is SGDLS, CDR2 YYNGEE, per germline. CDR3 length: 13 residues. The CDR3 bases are TGTGCCAGCAGCGACAGTGGACGGGGAGAAGCTTTCTTT. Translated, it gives CASSDSGRGEAFF.

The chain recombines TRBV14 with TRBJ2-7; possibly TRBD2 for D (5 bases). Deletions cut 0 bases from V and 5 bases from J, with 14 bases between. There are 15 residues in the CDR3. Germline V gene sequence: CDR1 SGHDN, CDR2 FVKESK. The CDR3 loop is CASSQDSARAHEQYF. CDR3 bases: TGTGCCAGCAGCCAAGACTCTGCGAGGGCGCACGAGCAGTACTTC.

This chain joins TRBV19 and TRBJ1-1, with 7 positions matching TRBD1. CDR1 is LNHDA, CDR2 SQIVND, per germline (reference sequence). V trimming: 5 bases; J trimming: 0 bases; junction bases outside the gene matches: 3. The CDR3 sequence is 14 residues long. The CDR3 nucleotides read TGTGCCAGTAGTTGGGACAGCCTGAACACTGAAGCTTTCTTT. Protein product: CASSWDSLNTEAFF.

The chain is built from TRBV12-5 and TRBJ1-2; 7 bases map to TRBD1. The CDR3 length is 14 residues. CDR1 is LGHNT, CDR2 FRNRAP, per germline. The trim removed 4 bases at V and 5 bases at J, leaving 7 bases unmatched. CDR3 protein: CASGSTGTDYGYTF. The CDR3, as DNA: TGTGCTAGTGGTTCGACAGGGACGGATTATGGCTACACCTTC.

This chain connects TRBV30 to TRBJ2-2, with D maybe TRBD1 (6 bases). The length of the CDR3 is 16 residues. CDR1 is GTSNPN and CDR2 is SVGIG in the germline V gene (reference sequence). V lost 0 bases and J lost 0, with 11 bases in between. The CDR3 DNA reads TGTGCCTGGAGTGTACTGGGGGCCACGAACACCGGGGAGCTGTTTTTT. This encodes CAWSVLGATNTGELFF. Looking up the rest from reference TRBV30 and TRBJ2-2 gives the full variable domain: SQTIHQWPATLVQPVGSPLSLECTVEGTSNPNLYWYRQAAGRGLQLLFYSVGIGQISSEVPQNLSASRPQDRQFILSSKKLLLSDSGFYLCAWSVLGATNTGELFFGEGSRLTVL.

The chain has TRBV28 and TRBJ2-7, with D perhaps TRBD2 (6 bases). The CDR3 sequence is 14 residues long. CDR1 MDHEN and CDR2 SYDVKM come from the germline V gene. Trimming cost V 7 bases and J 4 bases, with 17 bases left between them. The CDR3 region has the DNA TGTGCCAGCATCTCCGGAGGGATTCGGTACGAGCAGTACTTC. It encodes CASISGGIRYEQYF.

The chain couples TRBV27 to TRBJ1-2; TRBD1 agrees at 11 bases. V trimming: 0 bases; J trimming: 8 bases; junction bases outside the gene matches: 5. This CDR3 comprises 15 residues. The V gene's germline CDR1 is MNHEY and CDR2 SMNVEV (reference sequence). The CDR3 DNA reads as TGTGCCAGCAGTTTATCTTCGGACAGGGGGCAGGGCTACACCTTC. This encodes CASSLSSDRGQGYTF.

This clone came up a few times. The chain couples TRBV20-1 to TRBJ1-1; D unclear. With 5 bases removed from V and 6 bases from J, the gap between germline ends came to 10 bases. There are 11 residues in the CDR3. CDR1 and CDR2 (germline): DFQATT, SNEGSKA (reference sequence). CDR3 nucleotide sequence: TGCAGTGCTGACGCGGACCCTGAAGCTTTCTTT. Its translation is CSADADPEAFF.

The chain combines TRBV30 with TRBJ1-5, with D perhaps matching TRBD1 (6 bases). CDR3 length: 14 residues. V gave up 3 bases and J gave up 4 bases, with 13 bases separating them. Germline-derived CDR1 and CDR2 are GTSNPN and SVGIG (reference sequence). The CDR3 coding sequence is TGTGCCTGGAGCGCCGGGGGGGCGAATCAGCCCCAGCATTTT. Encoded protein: CAWSAGGANQPQHF.

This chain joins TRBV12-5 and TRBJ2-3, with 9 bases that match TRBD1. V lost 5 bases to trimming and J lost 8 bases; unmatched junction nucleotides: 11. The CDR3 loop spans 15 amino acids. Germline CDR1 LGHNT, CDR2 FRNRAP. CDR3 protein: CASGLTGTGFGTQYF. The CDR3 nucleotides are TGTGCTAGTGGTCTAACCGGGACAGGGTTCGGTACGCAGTATTTT.